This entry describes one T cell receptor beta chain. TCRdb re-analysed the 5' RACE reads in MiXCR, keeping a single row per CDR3 protein. This table holds around 310,000 distinct CDR3 sequences, 14% found once. This entry belongs to a study of T-cell memory formation after mild COVID-19. J lost 15 bases, V lost 5 bases, and 7 bases had no gene match. Germline CDR1 reads MNHEY; CDR2 reads SVGEGT. The CDR3 sequence is 11 residues long. This TCR was recovered from a man aged 18 to 30 who had mild COVID-19 (a few samples of this study predate the infection). Cell type and time point are not known. What was sequenced was PBMCs or a T cell subset sorted from them (not recorded which). V and J are TRBV6-2 or TRBV6-3 and TRBJ1-5; 7 bases fit TRBD1. The CDR3 spells CASSQGQARHF. CDR3 coding DNA: TGTGCCAGCAGTCAAGGACAGGCCCGGCATTTT.